The 18 T cell receptor beta chains below come from one sample, sequenced in a study of blood T cells in healthy people across ages. A second roughly 6 to 12 cycle PCR used barcoded and J-beta primers. Each CDR3 protein is one row after TCRdb ran MiXCR on the 5' RACE reads. The sample carries around 1.7 million distinct CDR3 sequences, about 28% recorded once. The material sequenced was blood. All receptors derive from a woman in her twenties or thirties in good health.

The table lists this clonotype with a few counts. The chain couples TRBV12-3 or TRBV12-4 to TRBJ1-4; D remains unclear. Trimming removed 1 base at V and 4 bases at J, with 10 bases between. The CDR3 runs 15 residues. CDR3 sequence (DNA): TGTGCCAGCAGTTTAGGGACTCCGGGTAATGAAAAACTGTTTTTT. The encoded protein is CASSLGTPGNEKLFF.

This clonotype has a handful of counts. V usage is TRBV12-3 or TRBV12-4 and J usage is TRBJ2-3, with D uncertain. CDR3 length equals 14 residues. Trimming removed 7 bases from V and 5 bases from J, with 16 bases in between. The DNA of the CDR3 is TGTGCCAGCATGACGGCCGTTGCGCAAGATACGCAGTATTTT. Translated, it gives CASMTAVAQDTQYF.

This clonotype was counted ten times or more. The V gene is TRBV18, the J gene TRBJ2-5; D not resolved. The V gene's germline CDR1 is KGHSH and CDR2 LQKENI. The CDR3 is made up of 12 amino acids. Trimming pared 8 bases from V and 4 bases from J, leaving 11 bases between. In DNA form, the CDR3 reads TGTGCCAGCAGTCCCTCGGGAGAGACCCAGTACTTC. It encodes CASSPSGETQYF.

This clonotype was seen ten or more times. At one boundary the junction diverges from the germline segment, which might be a read error. The chain carries TRBV5-1 and TRBJ2-5, with D unresolved. The CDR3 has 14 amino acids. Germline V gene sequence: CDR1 SGHRS, CDR2 YFSETQ. CDR3 sequence: CASSLAGNQETQYF. The CDR3 DNA is TGTGCCAGCAGCTTAGCAGGAAATCAAGAGACCCAGTACTTC.

The chain joins TRBV10-3 to TRBJ2-2, with 9 nucleotides matching TRBD2. CDR1 ENHRY and CDR2 SYGVKD come from the germline V gene. The V segment lost 11 bases and the J segment 2 bases; nucleotides outside the gene matches: 3. This CDR3 spans 13 amino acids. DNA for the CDR3: TGTGCCGTGCGGGGGGGTAACACCGGGGAGCTGTTTTTT. It yields the protein CAVRGGNTGELFF.

The chain recombines TRBV6-5 with TRBJ1-1, with 10 bases that match TRBD1. CDR1 and CDR2 from the germline V gene are MNHEY and SVGAGI. This CDR3 is built from 15 residues. After removal of 5 bases from V and 5 bases from J, the junction contained 8 bases not matched to a gene. CDR3 residues: CASSTRTGGSTEAFF. The CDR3, as DNA: TGTGCCAGCAGTACACGGACAGGGGGATCAACTGAAGCTTTCTTT.

This sequence joins TRBV10-3 and TRBJ2-4, with D possibly called TRBD1 or TRBD2 (5 bases each). TRBJ2-7 explains the end of the DNA better; the J call may be wrong. CDR3 length: 13 residues. The germline V gene has CDR1 ENHRY and CDR2 SYGVKD. The CDR3 DNA sequence: TGTGCCATCAGTTTCGGGGCCGATTACGAGCAGTACTTC. Protein: CAISFGADYEQYF.

Of note for this clonotype: This may be a read error: a much more frequent sequence differs by one nucleotide. The V gene is TRBV12-3 or TRBV12-4, the J gene TRBJ2-5; D may be TRBD1 (5 bases). V was clipped by 4 bases and J by 5 bases, with 14 bases between them. The length of the CDR3 is 14 residues. CDR3 sequence (DNA): TGTGCCAGCAGTTGTTTAGGGGTAGGGGAGACCCAGTACTTC. Translated: CASSCLGVGETQYF.

The chain employs TRBV20-1 and TRBJ2-4; D not certain. V was clipped by 0 bases and J by 13 bases, with 22 bases between them. Germline CDR1 DFQATT, CDR2 SNEGSKA (reference sequence). The CDR3 is 15 amino acids. The CDR3 spells CSARDAKLSYNEQYF. Here the CDR3 DNA reads TGCAGTGCTAGAGACGCCAAACTTTCCTACAATGAGCAGTACTTC.

The genes are TRBV9 and TRBJ2-7; 7 bases are shared with TRBD1. The CDR3 contains 15 residues. The germline V gene has CDR1 SGDLS and CDR2 YYNGEE. J gave up 2 bases and V 1 base, and 6 bases lay outside the gene matches. Written as DNA, the CDR3 is TGTGCCAGCAGCGTACGGCAGGGGGACCCCTACGAGCAGTACTTC. This codes for CASSVRQGDPYEQYF.

Here the CDR3 reads CSATGSGYEQYF. In DNA, the CDR3 is TGCAGTGCTACCGGGTCCGGCTACGAGCAGTACTTC. This chain uses TRBV20-1 with TRBJ2-7; D is undetermined. From germline, CDR1 is DFQATT and CDR2 SNEGSKA (reference sequence). V was cut by 4 bases and J by 3 bases, with 10 bases left in between. There are 12 residues in the CDR3.

The chain carries TRBV27 and TRBJ1-5, with TRBD1 matching over 7 bases. J lost 9 bases, V lost 3 bases, and 11 bases had no gene match. This CDR3 is built from 15 residues. Germline V gives CDR1 MNHEY, CDR2 SMNVEV (reference sequence). The CDR3, as DNA: TGTGCCAGCAGTTTCAGACAGGGTACTCTTCGGCCCCAGCATTTT. Its translation: CASSFRQGTLRPQHF.

This clonotype came up a few times. The genes are TRBV7-2 and TRBJ2-2; either TRBD1 or TRBD2 may supply D (5 bases each). The germline V gene has CDR1 SGHTA and CDR2 FQGNSA. The CDR3 is made up of 18 amino acids. V was clipped by 5 bases and J by 4 bases, with 23 bases between them. As DNA, the CDR3 is TGTGCCAGCAGCCTGCCCCCCGGGACCCTACCGGGCACCGGGGAGCTGTTTTTT. Protein sequence: CASSLPPGTLPGTGELFF.

The chain has TRBV20-1 and TRBJ1-2; 8 bases match TRBD1. Germline assignment: CDR1 DFQATT and CDR2 SNEGSKA (reference sequence). Losses at the gene ends were 1 base for V and 4 bases for J; bases not matched to a gene: 11. This CDR3 contains 16 residues. The CDR3 here is CSARGAGTGVSYGYTF. For the CDR3, the DNA is TGCAGTGCTAGAGGGGCCGGGACAGGCGTCTCCTATGGCTACACCTTC.

This chain joins TRBV29-1 and TRBJ2-7, with D perhaps assigned TRBD1 or TRBD2 (6 bases each). The germline gives CDR1 SQVTM, CDR2 ANQGSEA. This CDR3 region has 15 residues. V dropped 4 bases and J dropped 6 bases, with 22 bases sitting between them. The CDR3 region has the DNA TGCAGCGTTGGGTGGACGACGTCGGGGGCGGGCGAGCAGTACTTC. Translated: CSVGWTTSGAGEQYF.

This clonotype occurred a few times. The junction differs from germline at one of its ends, possibly a read error. The genes are TRBV27 and TRBJ2-7; D ambiguous. CDR3 size: 8 residues. The V gene's germline CDR1 is MNHEY and CDR2 SMNVEV (reference sequence). The CDR3 is CASNDQYF. The CDR3 DNA reads TGCGCCAGCAACGACCAGTACTTC.

There are a few counts of this clonotype. V is TRBV6-5 and J is TRBJ1-5; no clear D. Germline V gene lookup returns CDR1 MNHEY and CDR2 SVGAGI. The CDR3 is made up of 15 amino acids. V lost 6 bases, J lost 0 bases, and 12 bases lay in between. The CDR3 bases are TGTGCCAGCAGCCGGGCCTCACATAGCAATCAGCCCCAGCATTTT. Residues: CASSRASHSNQPQHF.

V and J are TRBV5-1 and TRBJ2-3; TRBD1 agrees at 9 bases. The germline CDR1 and CDR2 sequences are SGHRS and YFSETQ. V was pared by 5 bases and J by 6 bases, with 7 bases of the junction left unmatched. The CDR3 has 14 amino acids. CDR3 nucleotides: TGCGCCAGCAGTAACGGGACAGGGTCCGATACGCAGTATTTT. Encoded protein: CASSNGTGSDTQYF.